One sample yielded the 9 T cell receptor beta chains listed below, sequenced in a study of blood T cell repertoires in COVID-19. TCRdb's table, derived via immunoSEQ multiplex PCR, lists solely in-frame clones and lacks some. The sample holds 140,000 or so clones; around four fifths are singletons and the top ten take roughly 3.4%. The sample taken for sequencing was PBMCs or T cells enriched from blood (not recorded which). The receptors come from a woman in her forties or fifties with acute COVID-19.

The chain has TRBV6-5 and TRBJ1-5; D is possibly TRBD1 (5 bases). CDR1 and CDR2 (germline): MNHEY, SVGAGI. The CDR3 runs to 15 residues. V was shortened by 6 bases and J by 4 bases, with 16 bases between the two germline ends. For the CDR3, the DNA is TGTGCCAGCAGGCCCGACCGGGGGGGAAATCAGCCCCAGCATTTT. Translated: CASRPDRGGNQPQHF.

The sample holds one count of this clone. The V and J genes are TRBV29-1 and TRBJ2-5; 7 positions agree with TRBD1. The CDR3 contains 12 residues. Germline CDR1 reads SQVTM; CDR2 reads ANQGSEA. DNA of the CDR3: TGCCGAAAAGGGGACAGCCAAGAGACCCAGTACTTC. It yields the protein CRKGDSQETQYF.

This chain joins TRBV11-2 and TRBJ2-7; maybe TRBD2 (6 bases). The CDR3 runs to 15 residues. From germline, CDR1 is SGHAT and CDR2 FQNNGV. Trimming shortened V by 2 bases and J by 6 bases, and 17 bases separated the two germline ends. The CDR3 here is CASSLRASELSEQYF. The CDR3, as DNA: TGTGCCAGCAGCTTACGGGCTAGCGAACTGAGCGAGCAGTACTTC.

The V gene is TRBV7-6, the J gene TRBJ2-7; 8 bases map to TRBD2. Germline loops: CDR1 SGHVS, CDR2 FNYEAQ. V trimming: 1 base; J trimming: 6 bases; junction bases outside the gene matches: 8. The CDR3 consists of 15 residues. The CDR3 coding sequence is TGTGCCAGCAGCTTAGAGATGGCGGCGGGGGGCGAGCAGTACTTC. This encodes CASSLEMAAGGEQYF.

This chain joins TRBV5-4 and TRBJ2-2, with D possibly being TRBD1 (6 bases). Germline lookup yields CDR1 SGHNT and CDR2 YYREEE (reference sequence). This CDR3 spans 15 amino acids. With 0 bases removed from V and 4 bases from J, the gap between germline ends came to 10 bases. The CDR3 DNA is TGTGCCAGCAGCTTGGATCTGGGGGCCACCGGGGAGCTGTTTTTT. Protein product: CASSLDLGATGELFF.

The CDR3 DNA reads as TGTGCCAGCAGCCAAGCCCCTAGCACAGATACGCAGTATTTT. As protein: CASSQAPSTDTQYF. This chain uses TRBV3-1 (or the pseudogene TRBV3-2) with TRBJ2-3, with no clear D. There are 14 residues in the CDR3. Looked up from germline, CDR1 is LGHDT and CDR2 is YNNKEL (reference sequence). Trimming cost V 1 base and J 0 bases, with 5 bases left between them.

The V call is TRBV3-1 (or the pseudogene TRBV3-2), the J call TRBJ2-7, with D possibly matching TRBD1 (5 bases). CDR3 length: 13 amino acids. Germline assignment: CDR1 LGHDT and CDR2 YNNKEL (reference sequence). Trimming took 6 bases from V and 6 from J, leaving 15 bases between them. CDR3 loop: CASSGQGPSEQYF. CDR3 DNA sequence: TGTGCCAGCAGTGGACAAGGCCCCAGCGAGCAGTACTTC.

The chain combines TRBV5-8 with TRBJ2-3, with 10 bases aligning to TRBD2. Germline lookup yields CDR1 SGHTS and CDR2 YDEGEE. This CDR3 comprises 15 residues. Unmatched junction bases numbered 11, after V lost 2 bases and J lost 11 bases. This CDR3 is CASSFTSGAESMQYF. CDR3 coding DNA: TGTGCCAGCAGCTTTACTAGCGGGGCGGAGTCAATGCAGTATTTT. The full variable domain, completed using reference TRBV5-8 and TRBJ2-3, is EAGVTQSPTHLIKTRGQQATLRCSPISGHTSVYWYQQALGLGLQFLLWYDEGEERNRGNFPPRFSGRQFPNYSSELNVNALELEDSALYLCASSFTSGAESMQYFGPGTRLTVL.

This sequence joins TRBV10-2 and TRBJ2-1; D is unresolved. Germline V gene data show CDR1 as WSHSY and CDR2 as SAAADI. V dropped 5 bases and J dropped 6 bases, with 8 bases sitting between them. The CDR3 totals 12 residues. In DNA, the CDR3 is TGCGCCAGCAGTCGTAGCAGCAATGAGCAGTTCTTC. Translated, it gives CASSRSSNEQFF.